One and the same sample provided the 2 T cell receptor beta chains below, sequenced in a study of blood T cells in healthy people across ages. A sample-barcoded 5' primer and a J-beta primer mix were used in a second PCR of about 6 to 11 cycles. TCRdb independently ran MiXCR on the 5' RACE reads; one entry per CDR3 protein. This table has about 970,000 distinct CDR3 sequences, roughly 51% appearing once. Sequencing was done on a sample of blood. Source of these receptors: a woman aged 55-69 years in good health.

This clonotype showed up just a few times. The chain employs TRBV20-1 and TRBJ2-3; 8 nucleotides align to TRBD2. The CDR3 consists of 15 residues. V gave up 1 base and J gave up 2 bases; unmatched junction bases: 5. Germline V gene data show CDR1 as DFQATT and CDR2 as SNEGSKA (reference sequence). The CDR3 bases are TGCAGTGCTAGAGGGACTAGCTGGCCCACAGATACGCAGTATTTT. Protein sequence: CSARGTSWPTDTQYF.

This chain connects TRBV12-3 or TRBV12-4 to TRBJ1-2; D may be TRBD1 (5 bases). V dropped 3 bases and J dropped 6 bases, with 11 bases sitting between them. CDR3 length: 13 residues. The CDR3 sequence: CASSFRGGDGYTF. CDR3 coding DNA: TGTGCCAGCAGTTTTAGGGGAGGGGATGGCTACACCTTC.